Each of the 26 T cell receptor beta chains below was sequenced from the same sample in a study of a mutant IDH1 vaccine in newly diagnosed glioma. Their antigen targets remain unknown. Specified time point: week 47, end of study. One vaccine dose held 300 ug of mutant IDH1 20-mer peptide and came with topical imiquimod. The assay was immunoSEQ multiplex PCR, and TCRdb's table has in-frame clones only and misses some. The table lists about 94,000 clones, roughly 89% of them singletons. The material sequenced was PBMCs, taken from a glioma patient whose treatment included an IDH1 peptide vaccine. The receptors come from a woman in her 50s with glioma.

This chain joins TRBV20-1 and TRBJ1-1; no definite D call. The CDR3 has 11 amino acids. The V gene's germline CDR1 is DFQATT and CDR2 SNEGSKA (reference sequence). Deletions cut 4 bases from V and 6 bases from J, with 9 bases between. CDR3 coding DNA: TGCAGTGCTACCAGCTGGGCTGAAGCTTTCTTT. It yields the protein CSATSWAEAFF.

The chain employs TRBV6-5 and TRBJ2-7, with D maybe TRBD2 (6 bases). This CDR3 spans 15 amino acids. Trimming took 0 bases from V and 2 from J, leaving 11 bases between them. Germline V gene data show CDR1 as MNHEY and CDR2 as SVGAGI. The CDR3 is CASSYSRGYTYEQYF. CDR3 DNA sequence: TGTGCCAGCAGTTACTCCCGGGGGTATACCTACGAGCAGTACTTC.

The rearrangement uses TRBV9 and TRBJ2-1, with no clear D. The CDR3 consists of 15 residues. Germline lookup yields CDR1 SGDLS and CDR2 YYNGEE. V gave up 4 bases and J gave up 2 bases, with 13 bases separating them. CDR3: CASSPRTPPYNEQFF. The CDR3 bases are TGTGCCAGCAGCCCTCGGACGCCACCCTACAATGAGCAGTTCTTC.

The J gene is TRBJ2-1, the V gene TRBV6-4; TRBD1 matches 9 bases. The trim removed 6 bases at V and 11 bases at J, leaving 11 bases unmatched. Germline CDR1 reads MRHNA; CDR2 reads SNTAGT. The CDR3 extends over 14 amino acids. In DNA form, the CDR3 reads TGTGCCAGCAGCCGGGACAGGGACGGTTCAAAGCAGTTCTTC. Its translation is CASSRDRDGSKQFF.

The J gene is TRBJ2-1, the V gene TRBV28; 8 bases map to TRBD2. Germline assignment: CDR1 MDHEN and CDR2 SYDVKM. This CDR3 region has 16 residues. Trimming at V came to 7 bases and at J to 10 bases, leaving 18 bases not matched to a gene. CDR3 protein: CASTPNGGEHVDEQFF. The CDR3 coding sequence is TGTGCCAGCACCCCTAACGGGGGGGAACATGTAGACGAGCAGTTCTTC. Full variable domain (remainder filled in from reference TRBV28 and TRBJ2-1): DVKVTQSSRYLVKRTGEKVFLECVQDMDHENMFWYRQDPGLGLRLIYFSYDVKMKEKGDIPEGYSVSREKKERFSLILESASTNQTSMYLCASTPNGGEHVDEQFFGPGTRLTVL.

This clone showed up just once. The rearrangement links TRBV18 to TRBJ2-1; 9 bases line up with TRBD2. J lost 0 bases, V lost 0 bases, and 0 bases had no gene match. The CDR3 sequence is 16 residues long. The germline CDR1 and CDR2 sequences are KGHSH and LQKENI. CDR3 in DNA: TGTGCCAGCTCACCACCTAGCGGGAGCTCCTACAATGAGCAGTTCTTC. Translation: CASSPPSGSSYNEQFF.

A single count supports this clone. This sequence joins TRBV6-1 and TRBJ2-7; 12 positions match TRBD2. Germline V lookup: CDR1 MNHNS, CDR2 SASEGT. The CDR3 is 19 amino acids. Trimming cost V 2 bases and J 3 bases; bases outside gene matches: 14. The CDR3 DNA reads TGTGCCAGCAGTGAAAGGACAGGGTTACTAGCGGGAGGCTTCTACGAGCAGTACTTC. The encoded protein is CASSERTGLLAGGFYEQYF.

The J gene is TRBJ1-5, the V gene TRBV2; possible D gene TRBD1, 5 bases. The CDR3 consists of 14 residues. Trimming shortened V by 6 bases and J by 6 bases, and 15 bases separated the two germline ends. From germline, CDR1 is SNHLY and CDR2 FYNNEI. The CDR3 spells CASRPTLTVQPQHF. The CDR3 bases are TGTGCCAGCAGGCCTACTTTGACAGTTCAGCCCCAGCATTTT.

V usage is TRBV6-5 and J usage is TRBJ1-5; 7 bases line up with TRBD1. The CDR3 has 15 amino acids. V shed 5 bases and J 2 bases; nucleotides not matched to a gene: 6. CDR1 is MNHEY and CDR2 is SVGAGI in the germline V gene. The CDR3 nucleotides are TGTGCCAGCAGTATGGAAGGGGGCCGCAATCAGCCCCAGCATTTT. Translating it yields CASSMEGGRNQPQHF.

The chain links TRBV7-2 to TRBJ1-5; D might be TRBD1 (5 bases). This CDR3 has 15 amino acids. CDR1 is SGHTA, CDR2 FQGNSA, per germline. Deletions cut 1 base from V and 0 bases from J, with 7 bases between. The CDR3 DNA follows: TGTGCCAGCAGCTTAGGGGGGGATAGCAATCAGCCCCAGCATTTT. Amino acid sequence: CASSLGGDSNQPQHF. The full variable domain, its missing parts supplied by reference TRBV7-2 and TRBJ1-5, is GAGVSQSPSNKVTEKGKDVELRCDPISGHTALYWYRQSLGQGLEFLIYFQGNSAPDKSGLPSDRFSAERTGGSVSTLTIQRTQQEDSAVYLCASSLGGDSNQPQHFGDGTRLSIL.

This chain links TRBV9 with TRBJ1-2, with a weak D call TRBD1 (5 bases). The germline V gene encodes CDR1 SGDLS and CDR2 YYNGEE. This CDR3 is built from 15 residues. Trimming stripped 4 bases from V and 0 bases from J, with 13 bases between. In nucleotides, the CDR3 is TGTGCCAGCAGCCCGCGGTTGGGGGCTAACTATGGCTACACCTTC. As protein: CASSPRLGANYGYTF.

V usage is TRBV6-6 and J usage is TRBJ2-7, with 10 bases lining up with TRBD1. The ends lost 2 bases at V and 3 bases at J; junction bases unmatched: 4. This CDR3 comprises 15 residues. CDR1 and CDR2 (germline): MNHNY, SVGAGI (reference sequence). CDR3 in amino acids: CASSYAGQGNYEQYF. CDR3 in DNA: TGTGCCAGCAGTTACGCGGGACAGGGGAACTACGAGCAGTACTTC.

This rearrangement joins TRBV19 to TRBJ1-2, with 8 bases matching TRBD1. With V trimmed by 1 base and J by 6 bases, 4 bases remained unmatched. CDR1 and CDR2 from the germline V gene are LNHDA and SQIVND (reference sequence). The CDR3 sequence is 14 residues long. CDR3 nucleotide sequence: TGTGCCAGTAGTATAGCCCGGACAGGGCATGGCTACACCTTC. It yields the protein CASSIARTGHGYTF.

This clone was detected only a few times. V is TRBV6-6 and J is TRBJ1-1; D perhaps matches TRBD1 (6 bases). The germline CDR1 and CDR2 sequences are MNHNY and SVGAGI (reference sequence). The V gene lost 0 bases and the J gene lost 5 bases, with 13 bases spanning the gap. CDR3 length: 15 amino acids. CDR3 sequence reads: CASSYSRQEWTEAFF. The CDR3 DNA sequence: TGTGCCAGCAGTTACTCTAGACAGGAATGGACTGAAGCTTTCTTT.

This rearrangement joins TRBV6-4 to TRBJ2-2; 9 bases line up with TRBD1. The trim removed 6 bases at V and 7 bases at J, leaving 6 bases unmatched. Germline V gives CDR1 MRHNA, CDR2 SNTAGT. This CDR3 is built from 14 residues. In DNA form, the CDR3 reads TGTGCCAGCAGCCTGGACAGGGGTGACGGGGAGCTGTTTTTT. Its translation is CASSLDRGDGELFF.

The genes are TRBV5-1 and TRBJ2-7, with D possibly matching TRBD2 (6 bases). The CDR3 is made up of 15 amino acids. Germline V gene sequence: CDR1 SGHRS, CDR2 YFSETQ. The germline V and J ends were trimmed by 4 bases and 4 bases, with 18 bases remaining between them. This CDR3 is CASSPVPGGAYEQYF. The CDR3 DNA reads TGCGCCAGCAGCCCCGTCCCGGGCGGGGCGTACGAGCAGTACTTC.

The chain is built from TRBV6-5 and TRBJ1-2, with TRBD1 matching over 7 bases. The CDR3 covers 11 residues. V lost 6 bases and J lost 8; bases outside the gene matches: 3. Germline loops: CDR1 MNHEY, CDR2 SVGAGI. The CDR3 reads CASRGDRGYTF. The CDR3 DNA is TGTGCCAGCAGGGGGGACAGAGGCTACACCTTC.

The rearrangement uses TRBV7-6 and TRBJ2-7; a possible D gene is TRBD1 (6 bases). The CDR3 is 14 residues long. V lost 5 bases to trimming and J lost 3 bases, with 14 bases between them. Looked up from germline, CDR1 is SGHVS and CDR2 is FNYEAQ. The chain's CDR3 is CASSGGGPLYEQYF. The CDR3 bases are TGTGCCAGCAGCGGGGGCGGCCCGCTCTACGAGCAGTACTTC.

This chain connects TRBV6-5 to TRBJ1-1; the D gene is possibly TRBD1 (6 bases). Germline assignment: CDR1 MNHEY and CDR2 SVGAGI. V was trimmed by 8 bases and J by 7 bases, leaving 14 bases between them. The CDR3 is made up of 12 amino acids. The CDR3 protein is CASSYRDGEAFF. The CDR3 nucleotides read TGTGCCAGCTCATACAGGGATGGTGAAGCTTTCTTT.

The chain combines TRBV4-2 with TRBJ1-2; D is possibly TRBD1 (6 bases). CDR1 LGHNA and CDR2 YNFKEQ come from the germline V gene. The CDR3 totals 15 residues. The V end lost 2 bases, the J end lost 0 bases, and 10 bases lay between the germline ends. The CDR3: CASSQRAGANYGYTF. CDR3 bases: TGTGCCAGCAGCCAAAGAGCAGGGGCTAACTATGGCTACACCTTC.

V usage is TRBV5-4 and J usage is TRBJ2-5, with 11 bases fitting TRBD2. The CDR3 loop spans 15 amino acids. CDR1 SGHNT and CDR2 YYREEE come from the germline V gene (reference sequence). V shed 4 bases, J shed 3 bases, and the junction held 5 bases outside the gene matches. The CDR3 coding sequence is TGTGCCAGCAGCCTGACTAGCGGGACAGAAGAGACCCAGTACTTC. It encodes CASSLTSGTEETQYF.

The gene calls are TRBV11-2 and TRBJ2-7; 9 nucleotides match TRBD2. CDR1 is SGHAT and CDR2 is FQNNGV in the germline V gene. With V trimmed by 1 base and J by 5 bases, 3 bases remained unmatched. CDR3 size: 14 residues. The CDR3 DNA follows: TGTGCCAGCAGCTTAGCCCTAGCGGGAAACGAGCAGTACTTC. This translates into CASSLALAGNEQYF.

This clone was seen a single time. The CDR3, as DNA: TGTGCCAGCAGCCAAGACCCGGCCCGAACGGGTCAAGAGACCCAGTACTTC. Its protein product is CASSQDPARTGQETQYF. The rearrangement links TRBV4-2 to TRBJ2-5; D is unclear. The CDR3 is 17 residues long. Per germline, CDR1 LGHNA and CDR2 YNFKEQ. V lost 0 bases and J lost 2, with 16 bases in between.

V and J are TRBV6-5 and TRBJ2-7; TRBD1 agrees at 8 bases. This CDR3 comprises 14 residues. Germline trimming cut 2 bases from V and 5 bases from J; bases unmatched to any gene: 5. The germline V gene encodes CDR1 MNHEY and CDR2 SVGAGI. CDR3 residues: CASSYRRTGNEQYF. CDR3 DNA: TGTGCCAGCAGTTACCGCCGGACAGGGAACGAGCAGTACTTC.

This chain connects TRBV9 to TRBJ2-3, with a tentative D call TRBD2 (6 bases). V lost 4 bases and J 4 bases, leaving 16 bases between the germline ends. The CDR3 length is 15 residues. Germline V gene sequence: CDR1 SGDLS, CDR2 YYNGEE. This CDR3 is CASSPGGPRPDTQYF. CDR3 bases: TGTGCCAGCAGCCCCGGGGGACCACGACCAGATACGCAGTATTTT. The variable domain in full, with the rest retrieved from reference TRBV9 and TRBJ2-3, is DSGVTQTPKHLITATGQRVTLRCSPRSGDLSVYWYQQSLDQGLQFLIQYYNGEERAKGNILERFSAQQFPDLHSELNLSSLELGDSALYFCASSPGGPRPDTQYFGPGTRLTVL.

The chain has TRBV5-4 and TRBJ1-1; TRBD1 agrees at 9 bases. This CDR3 is 16 amino acids long. Germline CDR1 SGHNT, CDR2 YYREEE (reference sequence). Trimming took 1 base from V and 1 from J; bases not matched to a gene: 5. CDR3 sequence: CASSLNRGLTNTEAFF. The CDR3 region has the DNA TGTGCCAGCAGCTTGAACAGGGGGCTTACGAACACTGAAGCTTTCTTT.